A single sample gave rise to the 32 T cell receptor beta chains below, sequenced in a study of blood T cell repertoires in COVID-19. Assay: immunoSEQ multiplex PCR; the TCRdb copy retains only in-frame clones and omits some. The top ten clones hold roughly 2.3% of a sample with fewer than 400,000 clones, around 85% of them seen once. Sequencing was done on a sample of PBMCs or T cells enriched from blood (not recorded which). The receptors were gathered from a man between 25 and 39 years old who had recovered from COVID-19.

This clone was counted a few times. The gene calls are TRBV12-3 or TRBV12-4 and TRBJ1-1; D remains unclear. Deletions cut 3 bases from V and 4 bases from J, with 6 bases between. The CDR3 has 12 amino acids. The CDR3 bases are TGTGCCAGCAGTTTTTCATCCACTGAAGCTTTCTTT. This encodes CASSFSSTEAFF.

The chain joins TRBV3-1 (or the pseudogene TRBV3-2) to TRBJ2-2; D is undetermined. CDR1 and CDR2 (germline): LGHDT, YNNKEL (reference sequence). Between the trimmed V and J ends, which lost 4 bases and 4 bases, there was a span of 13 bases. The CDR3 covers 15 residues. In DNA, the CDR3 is TGTGCCAGCAGCCCCGAGAGGAAGCGCACCGGGGAGCTGTTTTTT. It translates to CASSPERKRTGELFF.

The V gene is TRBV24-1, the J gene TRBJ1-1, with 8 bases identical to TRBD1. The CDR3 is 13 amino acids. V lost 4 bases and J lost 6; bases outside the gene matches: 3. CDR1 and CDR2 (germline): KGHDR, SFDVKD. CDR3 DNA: TGTGCCACCAGTGACATGGACAGGGCTGAAGCTTTCTTT. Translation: CATSDMDRAEAFF.

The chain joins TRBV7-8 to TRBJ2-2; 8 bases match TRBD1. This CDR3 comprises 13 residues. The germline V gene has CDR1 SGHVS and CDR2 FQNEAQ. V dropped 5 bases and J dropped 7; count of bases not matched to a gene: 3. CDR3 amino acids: CASSGQGYGELFF. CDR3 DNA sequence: TGTGCCAGCAGCGGACAGGGATACGGGGAGCTGTTTTTT.

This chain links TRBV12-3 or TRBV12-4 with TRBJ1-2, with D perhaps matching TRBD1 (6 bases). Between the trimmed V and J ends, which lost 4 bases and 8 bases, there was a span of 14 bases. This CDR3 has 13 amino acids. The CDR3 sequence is CASSSTSGVGYTF. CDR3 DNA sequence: TGTGCCAGCAGTTCGACCTCAGGGGTCGGCTACACCTTC.

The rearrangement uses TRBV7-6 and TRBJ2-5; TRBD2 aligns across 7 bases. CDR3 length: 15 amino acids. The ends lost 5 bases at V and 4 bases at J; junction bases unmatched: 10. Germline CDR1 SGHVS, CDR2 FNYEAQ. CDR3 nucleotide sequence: TGTGCCAGCAGCAACCCTAGCGGTGGAACAGAGACCCAGTACTTC. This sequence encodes CASSNPSGGTETQYF. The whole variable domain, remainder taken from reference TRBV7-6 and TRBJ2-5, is GAGVSQSPRYKVTKRGQDVALRCDPISGHVSLYWYRQALGQGPEFLTYFNYEAQQDKSGLPNDRFSAERPEGSISTLTIQRTEQRDSAMYRCASSNPSGGTETQYFGPGTRLLVL.

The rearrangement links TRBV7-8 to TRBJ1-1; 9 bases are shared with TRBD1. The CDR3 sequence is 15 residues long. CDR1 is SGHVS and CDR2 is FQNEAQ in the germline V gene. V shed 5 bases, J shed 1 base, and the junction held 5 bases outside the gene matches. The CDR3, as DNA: TGTGCCAGCAGCCCGCCGGGACAGGGGAACACTGAAGCTTTCTTT. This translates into CASSPPGQGNTEAFF.

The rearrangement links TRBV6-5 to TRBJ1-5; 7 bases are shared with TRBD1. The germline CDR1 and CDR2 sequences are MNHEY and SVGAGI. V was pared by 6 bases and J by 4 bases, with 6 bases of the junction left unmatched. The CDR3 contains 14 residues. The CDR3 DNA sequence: TGTGCCAGCAGGCGTACAGGGGATAATCAGCCCCAGCATTTT. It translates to CASRRTGDNQPQHF.

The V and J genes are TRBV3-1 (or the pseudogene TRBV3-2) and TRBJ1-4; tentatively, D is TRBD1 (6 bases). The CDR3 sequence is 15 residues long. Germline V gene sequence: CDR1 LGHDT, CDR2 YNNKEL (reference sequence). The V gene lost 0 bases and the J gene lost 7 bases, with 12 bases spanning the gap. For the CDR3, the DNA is TGTGCCAGCAGCCAAGAGCGCACAGGGCGTGAAAAACTGTTTTTT. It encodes CASSQERTGREKLFF.

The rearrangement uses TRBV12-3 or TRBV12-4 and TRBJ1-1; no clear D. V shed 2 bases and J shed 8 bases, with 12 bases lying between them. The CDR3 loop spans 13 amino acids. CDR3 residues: CASSLSGALEAFF. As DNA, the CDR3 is TGTGCCAGCAGTTTATCCGGTGCCTTAGAAGCTTTCTTT.

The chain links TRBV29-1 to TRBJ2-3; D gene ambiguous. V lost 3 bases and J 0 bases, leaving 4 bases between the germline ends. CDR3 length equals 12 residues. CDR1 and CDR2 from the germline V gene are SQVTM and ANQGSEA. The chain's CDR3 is CSVDPSTDTQYF. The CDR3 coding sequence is TGCAGCGTTGATCCTAGCACAGATACGCAGTATTTT.

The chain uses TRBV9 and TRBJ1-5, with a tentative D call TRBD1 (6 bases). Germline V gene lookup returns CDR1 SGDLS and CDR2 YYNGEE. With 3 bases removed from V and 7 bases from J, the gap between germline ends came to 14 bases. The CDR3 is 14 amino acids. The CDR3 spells CASSASGDEQPQHF. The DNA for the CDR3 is TGTGCCAGCAGCGCCTCAGGGGATGAACAGCCCCAGCATTTT. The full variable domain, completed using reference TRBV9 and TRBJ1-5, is DSGVTQTPKHLITATGQRVTLRCSPRSGDLSVYWYQQSLDQGLQFLIQYYNGEERAKGNILERFSAQQFPDLHSELNLSSLELGDSALYFCASSASGDEQPQHFGDGTRLSIL.

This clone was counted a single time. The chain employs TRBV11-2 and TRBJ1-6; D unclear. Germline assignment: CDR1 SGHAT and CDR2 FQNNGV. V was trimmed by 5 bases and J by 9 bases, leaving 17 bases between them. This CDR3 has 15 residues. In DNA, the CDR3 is TGTGCCAGCAGCATCGCCGACATCTGGGTTTCACCCCTCCACTTT. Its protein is CASSIADIWVSPLHF.

CDR3 region: CASSYSIRGTGNTIYF. CDR3 DNA sequence: TGTGCCAGCAGTTACTCGATCAGGGGGACTGGAAACACCATATATTTT. V and J are TRBV6-5 and TRBJ1-3; 7 positions agree with TRBD1. Germline CDR1 and CDR2: MNHEY and SVGAGI. The J segment lost 2 bases and the V segment lost 0 bases, leaving 4 bases of the junction unmatched. The CDR3 runs 16 residues.

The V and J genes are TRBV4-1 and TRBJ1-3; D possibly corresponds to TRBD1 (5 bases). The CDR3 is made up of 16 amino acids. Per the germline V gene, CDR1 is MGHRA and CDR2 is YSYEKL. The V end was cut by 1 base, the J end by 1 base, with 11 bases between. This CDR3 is CASSQGVRQSGNTIYF. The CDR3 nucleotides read TGCGCCAGCAGCCAAGGGGTTCGACAGTCTGGAAACACCATATATTTT.

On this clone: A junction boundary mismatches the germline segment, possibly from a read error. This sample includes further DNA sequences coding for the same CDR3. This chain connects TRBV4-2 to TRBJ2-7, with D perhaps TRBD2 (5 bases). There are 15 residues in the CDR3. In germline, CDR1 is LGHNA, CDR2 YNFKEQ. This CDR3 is CASSLEDGLEGEQYF. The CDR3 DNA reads TGTGCCAGCAGCCTGGAAGACGGACTTGAGGGCGAGCAATACTTC.

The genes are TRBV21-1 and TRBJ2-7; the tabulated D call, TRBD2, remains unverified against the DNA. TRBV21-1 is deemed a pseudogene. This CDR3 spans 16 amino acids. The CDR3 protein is CASSKGTSGGSYEQYF. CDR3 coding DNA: TGTGCCAGCAGCAAAGGGACTAGCGGGGGATCCTACGAGCAGTACTTC.

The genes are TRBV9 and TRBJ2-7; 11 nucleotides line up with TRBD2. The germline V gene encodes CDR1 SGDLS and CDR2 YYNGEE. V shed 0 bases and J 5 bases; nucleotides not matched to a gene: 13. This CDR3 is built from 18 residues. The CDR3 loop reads CASSVGLLAGGERNEQYF. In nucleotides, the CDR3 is TGTGCCAGCAGCGTAGGGCTTCTAGCGGGGGGCGAGAGAAACGAGCAGTACTTC.

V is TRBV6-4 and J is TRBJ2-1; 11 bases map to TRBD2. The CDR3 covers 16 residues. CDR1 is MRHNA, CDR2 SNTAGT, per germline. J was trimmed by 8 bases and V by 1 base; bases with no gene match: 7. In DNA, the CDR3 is TGTGCCAGCAGTGACTTTGTAGCGGGGGGGCCTCATGAGCAGTTCTTC. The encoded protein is CASSDFVAGGPHEQFF.

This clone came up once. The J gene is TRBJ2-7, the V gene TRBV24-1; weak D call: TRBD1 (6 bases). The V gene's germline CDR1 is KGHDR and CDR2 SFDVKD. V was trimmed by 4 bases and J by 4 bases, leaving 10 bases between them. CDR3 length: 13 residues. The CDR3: CATSDSTGYEQYF. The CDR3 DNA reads TGTGCCACCAGTGACAGTACAGGGTACGAGCAGTACTTC.

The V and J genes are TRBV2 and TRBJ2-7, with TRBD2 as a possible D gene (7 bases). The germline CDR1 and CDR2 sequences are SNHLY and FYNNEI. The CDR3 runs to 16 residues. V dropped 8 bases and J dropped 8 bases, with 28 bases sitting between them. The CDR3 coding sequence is TGTGCCAGCGCCACCTCTAGGGGGGGGCCTGGAGGTAAGCAGTACTTC. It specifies CASATSRGGPGGKQYF.

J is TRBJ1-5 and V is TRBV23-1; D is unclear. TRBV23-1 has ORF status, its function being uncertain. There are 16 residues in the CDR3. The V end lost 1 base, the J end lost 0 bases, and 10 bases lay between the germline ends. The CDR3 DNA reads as TGCGCCAGCAGTCAATTTATTTGCTATAGCAATCAGCCCCAGCATTTT. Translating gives CASSQFICYSNQPQHF.

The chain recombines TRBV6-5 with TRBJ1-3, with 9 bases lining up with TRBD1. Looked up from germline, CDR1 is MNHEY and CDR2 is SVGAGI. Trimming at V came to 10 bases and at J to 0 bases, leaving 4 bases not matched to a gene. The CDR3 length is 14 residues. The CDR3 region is CAIGQGSSGNTIYF. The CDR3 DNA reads TGTGCCATAGGACAGGGGAGCTCTGGAAACACCATATATTTT.

As DNA, the CDR3 is TGTGCCAGCAGCTTAGGGCAGGGGGTCGGCTACACCTTC. This translates into CASSLGQGVGYTF. The rearrangement joins TRBV11-2 to TRBJ1-2; 7 bases agree with TRBD1. V trimming: 1 base; J trimming: 8 bases; junction bases outside the gene matches: 4. The V gene's germline CDR1 is SGHAT and CDR2 FQNNGV. CDR3 length equals 13 residues. Using reference TRBV11-2 and TRBJ1-2 for the parts outside the CDR3, the full variable domain is EAGVAQSPRYKIIEKRQSVAFWCNPISGHATLYWYQQILGQGPKLLIQFQNNGVVDDSQLPKDRFSAERLKGVDSTLKIQPAKLEDSAVYLCASSLGQGVGYTFGSGTRLTVV.

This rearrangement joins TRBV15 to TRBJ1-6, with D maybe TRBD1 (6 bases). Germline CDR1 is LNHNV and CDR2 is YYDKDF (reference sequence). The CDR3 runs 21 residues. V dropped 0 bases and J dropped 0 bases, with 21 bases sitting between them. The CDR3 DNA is TGTGCCACCAGCAGAGATCTATCAGGACAGACAAACAGCTCCTATAATTCACCCCTCCACTTT. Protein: CATSRDLSGQTNSSYNSPLHF. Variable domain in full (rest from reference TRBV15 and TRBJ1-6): DAMVIQNPRYQVTQFGKPVTLSCSQTLNHNVMYWYQQKSSQAPKLLFHYYDKDFNNEADTPDNFQSRRPNTSFCFLDIRSPGLGDTAMYLCATSRDLSGQTNSSYNSPLHFGNGTRLTVT.

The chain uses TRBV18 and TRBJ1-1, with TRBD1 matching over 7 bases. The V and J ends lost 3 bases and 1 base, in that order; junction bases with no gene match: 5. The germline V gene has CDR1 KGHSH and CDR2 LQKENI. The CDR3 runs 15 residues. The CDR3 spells CASSPRQGTNTEAFF. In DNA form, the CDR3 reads TGTGCCAGCTCACCGAGACAGGGAACGAACACTGAAGCTTTCTTT. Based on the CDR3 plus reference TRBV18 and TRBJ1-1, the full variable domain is NAGVMQNPRHLVRRRGQEARLRCSPMKGHSHVYWYRQLPEEGLKFMVYLQKENIIDESGMPKERFSAEFPKEGPSILRIQQVVRGDSAAYFCASSPRQGTNTEAFFGQGTRLTVV.

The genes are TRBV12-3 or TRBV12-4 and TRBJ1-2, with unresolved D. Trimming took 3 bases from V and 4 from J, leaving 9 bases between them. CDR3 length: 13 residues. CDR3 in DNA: TGTGCCAGCAGTTTCCTCCTTTTCTATGGCTACACCTTC. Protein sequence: CASSFLLFYGYTF.

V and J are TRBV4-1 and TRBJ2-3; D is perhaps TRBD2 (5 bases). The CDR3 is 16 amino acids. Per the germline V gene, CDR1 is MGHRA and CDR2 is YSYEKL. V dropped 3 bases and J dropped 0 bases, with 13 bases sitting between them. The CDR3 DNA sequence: TGCGCCAGCAGCCATCCCCGACTAACTAGCACAGATACGCAGTATTTT. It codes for CASSHPRLTSTDTQYF.

The chain's CDR3 is CASSDRGSSYEQYF. The DNA of the CDR3 is TGTGCCAGCAGCGACAGGGGGAGCTCCTACGAGCAGTACTTC. The chain links TRBV5-4 to TRBJ2-7; 9 nucleotides agree with TRBD1. Germline CDR1 and CDR2: SGHNT and YYREEE (reference sequence). The V and J ends lost 4 bases and 0 bases, in that order; junction bases with no gene match: 2. This CDR3 spans 14 amino acids.

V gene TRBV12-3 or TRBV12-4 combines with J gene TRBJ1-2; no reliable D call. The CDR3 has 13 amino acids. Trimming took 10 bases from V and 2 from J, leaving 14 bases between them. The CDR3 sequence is CATSTGQNYGYTF. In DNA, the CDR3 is TGTGCCACCTCCACTGGGCAGAACTATGGCTACACCTTC.

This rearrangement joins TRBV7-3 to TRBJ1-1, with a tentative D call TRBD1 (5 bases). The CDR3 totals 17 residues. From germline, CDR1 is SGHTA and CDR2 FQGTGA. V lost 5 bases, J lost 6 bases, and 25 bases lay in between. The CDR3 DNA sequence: TGTGCCAGCAGCCCGAATCATATGGGAATGCGGGACTCTGAAGCTTTCTTT. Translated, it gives CASSPNHMGMRDSEAFF.

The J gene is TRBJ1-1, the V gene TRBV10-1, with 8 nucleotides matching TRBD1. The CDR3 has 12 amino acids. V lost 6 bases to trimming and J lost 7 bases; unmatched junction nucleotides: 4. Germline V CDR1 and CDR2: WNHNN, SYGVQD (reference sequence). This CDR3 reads CASSPGQGEAFF. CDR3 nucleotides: TGCGCCAGCAGCCCCGGACAGGGTGAAGCTTTCTTT.